This record covers a single T cell receptor beta chain. This sample was included in a study of blood T cell repertoires in COVID-19. Study information: Acute-phase and convalescent COVID-19 samples originated in the United States, Italy and Spain. Nucleic acid was either cDNA or gDNA, and it came from T cells, B-cell-depleted T cells, or PBMCs.

In the study's own analysis: Amplification of reference gene primers was used by the study to estimate nucleated cell counts. Some clones are missing from TCRdb's copy, which holds only in-frame ones; the method was immunoSEQ multiplex PCR. The V and J calls and clone size were taken over from that table, and D and trimming were inferred from the DNA. The sample has tens of thousands of clones; almost 85% are singletons. With V trimmed by 0 bases and J by 4 bases, 12 bases remained unmatched. The length of the CDR3 is 19 residues. Germline values: CDR1 MGHRA, CDR2 YSYEKL. The genes are TRBV4-1 and TRBJ2-2; 9 nucleotides match TRBD2. This receptor was identified in a human donor in a cohort sampled during active COVID-19. Source material: peripheral blood. CDR3 loop: CASSQDRGSGRALTGELFF. DNA of the CDR3: TGCGCCAGCAGCCAAGATCGTGGTAGCGGGAGAGCCCTCACCGGGGAGCTGTTTTTT.